The rows below give T cell receptor beta chains drawn from one sample of a study of T cells in Graves' hyperthyroidism and ophthalmopathy. One entry per CDR3 protein results from TCRdb running MiXCR on the multiplex PCR reads. The sample has about 610,000 distinct CDR3 sequences; roughly 14% are singletons. Sequencing was done on a sample of blood. The receptors derive from a woman in her 40s with Graves' ophthalmopathy. Both conserved end residues are part of each CDR3. A D gene is named only where the DNA matches it firmly. Only part of the rows carry a size: once, few, many, or a class if the clone is expanded.

D gene	clone size	V gene	J gene	CDR3 length	CDR3 protein	CDR3 DNA
NA	many	TRBV28	TRBJ2-7	15	CASSPVGRTIGEQYF	TGTGCCAGCAGCCCCGTGGGACGGACGATCGGCGAGCAGTACTTC
NA	many	TRBV20-1	TRBJ2-5	14	CSLQPLTSQETQYF	TGCAGTCTCCAACCTTTAACTAGCCAAGAGACCCAGTACTTC
NA	many	TRBV20-1	TRBJ2-5	15	CSAGAGTRGIQTQYF	TGCAGTGCTGGGGCGGGGACGAGGGGGATTCAGACCCAGTACTTC
NA	many	TRBV12-3/TRBV12-4	TRBJ1-1	14	CASRGHQGGTEAFF	TGTGCCAGCAGGGGACACCAGGGAGGTACTGAAGCTTTCTTT
NA	many	TRBV20-1	TRBJ2-2	13	CSARMPYTGELFF	TGCAGTGCTAGAATGCCCTACACCGGGGAGCTGTTTTTT
TRBD1	many	TRBV6-2/TRBV6-3	TRBJ2-2	17	CASSWARQGARTGELFF	TGTGCCAGCAGTTGGGCCCGACAGGGGGCGCGTACCGGGGAGCTGTTTTTT
NA	many	TRBV24-1	TRBJ2-3	14	CATSDFGSTDTQYF	TGTGCCACCAGTGATTTCGGTAGCACAGATACGCAGTATTTT
TRBD2	NA	TRBV7-9	TRBJ2-7	14	CASGQTSGSYEQYF	TGTGCCAGCGGTCAAACTAGCGGGTCCTACGAGCAGTACTTC
NA	few	TRBV7-9	TRBJ2-2	14	CASSLSGVVGELFF	TGTGCCAGCAGCTTATCGGGAGTTGTCGGGGAGCTGTTTTTT
TRBD1	many	TRBV28	TRBJ1-5	16	CASSSTRDRTNQPQHF	TGTGCCAGCAGTTCAACCCGGGACAGGACGAATCAGCCCCAGCATTTT
NA	few	TRBV6-1	TRBJ1-2	13	CASSRAPDYGYTF	TGTGCCAGCAGCCGGGCCCCGGACTATGGCTACACCTTC
NA	few	TRBV4-2	TRBJ2-7	13	CASSQDAGYEQYF	TGTGCCAGCAGCCAGGACGCTGGTTACGAGCAGTACTTC
TRBD1	few	TRBV10-3	TRBJ1-5	16	CAISERAGTDNQPQHF	TGTGCCATCAGTGAGCGGGCCGGGACAGACAATCAGCCCCAGCATTTT
TRBD1	many	TRBV19	TRBJ2-7	16	CASSRGQGTPSYEQYF	TGTGCCAGTAGCCGGGGACAGGGGACCCCTAGCTACGAGCAGTACTTC
TRBD1	many	TRBV27	TRBJ1-5	17	CASSPGTGPRGNQPQHF	TGTGCCAGCAGTCCCGGGACAGGGCCTAGGGGCAATCAGCCCCAGCATTTT
TRBD1	few	TRBV29-1	TRBJ2-7	11	CSALTGVEQYF	TGCAGCGCACTTACAGGGGTCGAGCAGTACTTC
NA	many	TRBV12-3/TRBV12-4	TRBJ1-1	12	CASSLMVSEAFF	TGTGCCAGCAGTTTGATGGTTTCTGAAGCTTTCTTT
NA	many	TRBV6-5	TRBJ2-7	14	CASRVDSRPYEQYF	TGTGCCAGCCGAGTGGACAGTCGCCCCTACGAGCAGTACTTC
TRBD2	few	TRBV4-1	TRBJ2-5	17	CASSQEGLAGGGQTQYF	TGCGCCAGCAGCCAAGAAGGACTAGCGGGAGGGGGCCAGACCCAGTACTTC
TRBD2	many	TRBV5-1	TRBJ2-4	15	CASSSSGLAGNIQYF	TGCGCCAGCAGCTCATCCGGACTAGCTGGAAACATTCAGTACTTC
NA	NA	TRBV7-6	TRBJ1-3	13	CASSSPAGNTIYF	TGTGCCAGCAGCTCACCCGCTGGAAACACCATATATTTT
TRBD2	many	TRBV20-1	TRBJ2-2	15	CSASRQAGDGGELFF	TGCAGTGCTAGCCGACAAGCGGGAGACGGCGGGGAGCTGTTTTTT
NA	many	TRBV7-9	TRBJ1-3	15	CASSLNPSDGNTIYF	TGTGCCAGCAGCTTAAACCCGAGCGATGGAAACACCATATATTTT
NA	NA	TRBV7-2	TRBJ1-5	15	CASSLAHRSNQPQHF	TGTGCCAGCAGCTTAGCGCACAGGAGCAATCAGCCCCAGCATTTT
NA	many	TRBV7-2	TRBJ2-2	15	CASSLGGGSTGELFF	TGTGCCAGCAGCTTAGGTGGGGGGAGCACCGGGGAGCTGTTTTTT
TRBD2	few	TRBV5-6	TRBJ2-2	15	CASSRREIGTGELFF	TGTGCCAGCAGCCGGCGGGAGATCGGCACCGGGGAGCTGTTTTTT
TRBD2	many	TRBV6-5	TRBJ2-5	15	CASSSNSGTGGTQYF	TGTGCCAGCAGTTCAAATAGCGGGACCGGGGGGACCCAGTACTTC
NA	many	TRBV29-1	TRBJ2-5	14	CSGLVEARVGTQYF	TGCAGCGGCCTTGTCGAGGCGAGGGTAGGGACCCAGTACTTC
NA	few	TRBV28	TRBJ1-5	14	CASSLFQGGQPQHF	TGTGCCAGCAGTTTATTCCAGGGAGGTCAGCCCCAGCATTTT
NA	few	TRBV6-2/TRBV6-3	TRBJ2-4	14	CASSPGYSKNIQYF	TGTGCCAGCAGCCCCGGTTATTCCAAAAACATTCAGTACTTC
TRBD1	many	TRBV11-2	TRBJ2-7	17	CASSLTTGTGGLYEQYF	TGTGCCAGCAGCTTAACAACCGGGACAGGGGGTCTCTACGAGCAGTACTTC
NA	NA	TRBV27	TRBJ2-7	11	CASGALGEQYF	TGTGCCAGCGGGGCACTAGGCGAGCAGTACTTC
NA	few	TRBV6-2/TRBV6-3	TRBJ2-2	13	CASSIDTTGELFF	TGTGCCAGCAGCATCGACACTACCGGGGAGCTGTTTTTT
TRBD2	NA	TRBV6-5	TRBJ2-3	14	CASSYGGRPDTQYF	TGTGCCAGCAGTTACGGCGGGAGACCCGATACGCAGTATTTT
NA	many	TRBV12-3/TRBV12-4	TRBJ2-5	16	CASSPGQGGPYKTQYF	TGTGCCAGCAGCCCAGGACAGGGAGGGCCCTATAAGACCCAGTACTTC
NA	NA	TRBV18	TRBJ1-2	16	CASSPPGQGSQYGYTF	TGTGCCAGCTCACCACCCGGGCAGGGAAGTCAGTATGGCTACACCTTC
NA	NA	TRBV20-1	TRBJ1-1	14	CSARRGIGDTEAFF	TGCAGTGCTAGGAGGGGGATAGGGGACACTGAAGCTTTCTTT
NA	NA	TRBV10-3	TRBJ1-1	11	CASREYTEAFF	TGTGCCAGCCGGGAGTACACTGAAGCTTTCTTT
NA	NA	TRBV28	TRBJ1-2	16	CASRTPGGGPFYGYTF	TGTGCCAGCAGGACCCCGGGGGGGGGCCCCTTCTATGGCTACACCTTC
TRBD1	many	TRBV5-1	TRBJ1-1	18	CASSLEGGTGQGNTEAFF	TGCGCCAGCAGCTTGGAAGGCGGGACAGGGCAAGGGAACACTGAAGCTTTCTTT
TRBD1	NA	TRBV7-3	TRBJ2-2	17	CASSFPPGQGAVGELFF	TGTGCCAGCAGCTTTCCTCCGGGACAGGGGGCTGTCGGGGAGCTGTTTTTT
NA	NA	TRBV11-2	TRBJ1-1	15	CASSLDWQGRTEAFF	TGTGCCAGCAGCTTAGATTGGCAGGGTCGTACTGAAGCTTTCTTT
NA	few	TRBV6-1	TRBJ2-7	15	CASSADGGFMYEQYF	TGTGCCAGCAGTGCGGACGGCGGTTTTATGTACGAGCAGTACTTC
TRBD1	many	TRBV9	TRBJ1-3	16	CASSKYLRDSGNTIYF	TGTGCCAGCAGCAAATACCTCCGGGACAGTGGAAACACCATATATTTT
NA	many	TRBV20-1	TRBJ2-5	14	CSARDVEEQETQYF	TGCAGTGCTAGAGATGTCGAGGAGCAAGAGACCCAGTACTTC
TRBD2	many	TRBV7-8	TRBJ2-7	15	CASSFYSGRGNEQYF	TGTGCCAGCAGCTTCTATAGCGGGAGAGGAAACGAGCAGTACTTC
NA	NA	TRBV13	TRBJ2-7	14	CASSSAFGSYEQYF	TGTGCCAGCAGCTCCGCTTTCGGGTCCTACGAGCAGTACTTC
NA	many	TRBV12-3/TRBV12-4	TRBJ2-5	14	CASSPGTASETQYF	TGTGCCAGCAGTCCGGGGACGGCGTCAGAGACCCAGTACTTC
NA	many	TRBV20-1	TRBJ1-3	15	CSASPGGISGNTIYF	TGCAGTGCATCCCCTGGGGGCATCTCTGGAAACACCATATATTTT
TRBD1	many	TRBV15	TRBJ2-2	16	CATRDRDREVDGELFF	TGTGCCACCAGGGACCGGGACAGGGAAGTAGACGGGGAGCTGTTTTTT
NA	NA	TRBV7-9	TRBJ2-5	14	CASSLVRGFETQYF	TGTGCCAGCAGCTTAGTCAGGGGTTTTGAGACCCAGTACTTC
NA	NA	TRBV6-1	TRBJ2-5	17	CASSPPGGISGQETQYF	TGTGCCAGCAGTCCCCCTGGTGGGATTAGCGGCCAAGAGACCCAGTACTTC
TRBD2	NA	TRBV28	TRBJ2-5	16	CASRGWAGVGQETQYF	TGTGCCAGCAGGGGGTGGGCGGGAGTCGGCCAAGAGACCCAGTACTTC